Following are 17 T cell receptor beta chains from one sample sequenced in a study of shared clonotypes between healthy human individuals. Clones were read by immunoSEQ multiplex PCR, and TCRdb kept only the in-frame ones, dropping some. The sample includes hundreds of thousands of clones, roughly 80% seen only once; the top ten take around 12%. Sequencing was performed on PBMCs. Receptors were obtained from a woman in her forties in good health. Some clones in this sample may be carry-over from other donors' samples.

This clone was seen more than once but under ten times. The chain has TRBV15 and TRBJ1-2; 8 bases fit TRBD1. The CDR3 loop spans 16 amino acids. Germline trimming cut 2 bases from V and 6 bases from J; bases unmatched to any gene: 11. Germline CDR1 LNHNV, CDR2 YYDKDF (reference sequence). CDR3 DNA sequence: TGTGCCACCAGCAGACCCCAGGGGGCCGGCAATCATGGCTACACCTTC. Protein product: CATSRPQGAGNHGYTF. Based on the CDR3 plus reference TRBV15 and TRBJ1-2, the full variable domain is DAMVIQNPRYQVTQFGKPVTLSCSQTLNHNVMYWYQQKSSQAPKLLFHYYDKDFNNEADTPDNFQSRRPNTSFCFLDIRSPGLGDTAMYLCATSRPQGAGNHGYTFGSGTRLTVV.

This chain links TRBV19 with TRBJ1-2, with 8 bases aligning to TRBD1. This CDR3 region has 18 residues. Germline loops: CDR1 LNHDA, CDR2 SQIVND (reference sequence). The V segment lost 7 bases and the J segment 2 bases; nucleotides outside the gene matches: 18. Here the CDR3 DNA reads TGTGCCAGTAAAAAAGCTTTCGGAGACAGGGGCCCCAACTATGGCTACACCTTC. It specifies CASKKAFGDRGPNYGYTF.

CDR3 protein: CASSLGGPQETQYF. The CDR3 DNA reads as TGTGCCAGCAGCTTAGGGGGCCCGCAAGAGACCCAGTACTTC. The chain has TRBV7-6 and TRBJ2-5; D might be TRBD1 (5 bases). The ends were cut back, 1 base at V and 2 bases at J, with 8 bases in the middle. The CDR3 runs to 14 residues. Per the germline V gene, CDR1 is SGHVS and CDR2 is FNYEAQ.

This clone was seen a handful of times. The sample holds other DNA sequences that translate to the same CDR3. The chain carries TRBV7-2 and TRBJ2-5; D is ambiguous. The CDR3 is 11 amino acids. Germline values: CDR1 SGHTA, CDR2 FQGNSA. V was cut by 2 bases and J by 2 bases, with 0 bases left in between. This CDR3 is CASSLQETQYF. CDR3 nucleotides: TGTGCCAGCAGCTTACAAGAGACCCAGTACTTC.

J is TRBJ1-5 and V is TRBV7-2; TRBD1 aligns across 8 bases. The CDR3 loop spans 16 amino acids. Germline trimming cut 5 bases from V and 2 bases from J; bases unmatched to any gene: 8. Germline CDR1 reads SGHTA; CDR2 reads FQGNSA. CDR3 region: CASSPRPTGGNQPQHF. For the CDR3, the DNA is TGTGCCAGCAGCCCTCGCCCGACAGGGGGCAATCAGCCCCAGCATTTT.

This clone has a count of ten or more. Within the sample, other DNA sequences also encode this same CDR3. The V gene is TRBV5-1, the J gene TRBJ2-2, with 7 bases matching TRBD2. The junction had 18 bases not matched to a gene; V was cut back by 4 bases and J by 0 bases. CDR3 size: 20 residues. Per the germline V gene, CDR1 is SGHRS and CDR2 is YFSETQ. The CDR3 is CASSRSSGPLLPSNTGELFF. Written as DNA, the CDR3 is TGCGCCAGCAGCCGCTCTAGCGGACCACTACTACCATCGAACACCGGGGAGCTGTTTTTT.

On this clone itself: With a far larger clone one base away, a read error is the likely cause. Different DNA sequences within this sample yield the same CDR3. CDR3 DNA sequence: TGTGCCACCAGCAGAGGCTTTCAGGACAGGGACTTACGGCCCCAGCATTTT. This encodes CATSRGFQDRDLRPQHF. The chain employs TRBV15 and TRBJ1-5; 8 bases align to TRBD1. This CDR3 spans 17 amino acids. CDR1 is LNHNV and CDR2 is YYDKDF in the germline V gene (reference sequence). V was pared by 1 base and J by 9 bases, with 14 bases of the junction left unmatched.

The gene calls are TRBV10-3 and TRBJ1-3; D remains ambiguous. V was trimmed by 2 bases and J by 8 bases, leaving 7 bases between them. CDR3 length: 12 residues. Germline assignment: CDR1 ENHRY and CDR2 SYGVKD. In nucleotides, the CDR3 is TGTGCCATCAGTGAGCTGACGGACACCATATATTTT. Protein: CAISELTDTIYF.

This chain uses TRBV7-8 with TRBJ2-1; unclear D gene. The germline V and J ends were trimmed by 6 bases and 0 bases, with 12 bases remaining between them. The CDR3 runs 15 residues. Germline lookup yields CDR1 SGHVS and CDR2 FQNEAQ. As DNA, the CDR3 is TGTGCCAGCAGTTTTCAGGATAGCTCCTACAATGAGCAGTTCTTC. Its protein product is CASSFQDSSYNEQFF. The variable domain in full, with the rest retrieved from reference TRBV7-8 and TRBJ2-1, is GAGVSQSPRYKVAKRGQDVALRCDPISGHVSLFWYQQALGQGPEFLTYFQNEAQLDKSGLPSDRFFAERPEGSVSTLKIQRTQQEDSAVYLCASSFQDSSYNEQFFGPGTRLTVL.

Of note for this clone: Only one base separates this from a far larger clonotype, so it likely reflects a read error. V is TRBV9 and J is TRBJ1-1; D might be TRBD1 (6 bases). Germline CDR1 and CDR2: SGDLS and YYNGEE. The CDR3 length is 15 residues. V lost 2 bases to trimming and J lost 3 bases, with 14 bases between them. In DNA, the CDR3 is TGTGCCAGCAGCGTTTCCGGGGACATGGACACTGAAGCTTTCTTT. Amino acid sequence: CASSVSGDMDTEAFF.

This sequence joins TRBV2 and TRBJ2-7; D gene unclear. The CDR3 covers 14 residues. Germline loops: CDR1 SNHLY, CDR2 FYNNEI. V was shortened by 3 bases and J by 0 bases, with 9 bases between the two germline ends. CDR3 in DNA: TGTGCCAGCAGTGATGGGGATTTCTCCTACGAGCAGTACTTC. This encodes CASSDGDFSYEQYF.

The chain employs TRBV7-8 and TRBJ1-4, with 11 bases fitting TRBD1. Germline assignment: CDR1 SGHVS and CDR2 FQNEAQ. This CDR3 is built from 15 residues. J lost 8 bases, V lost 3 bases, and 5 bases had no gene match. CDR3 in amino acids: CASSFTGTGGEKLFF. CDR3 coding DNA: TGTGCCAGCAGCTTCACCGGGACAGGGGGAGAAAAACTGTTTTTT.

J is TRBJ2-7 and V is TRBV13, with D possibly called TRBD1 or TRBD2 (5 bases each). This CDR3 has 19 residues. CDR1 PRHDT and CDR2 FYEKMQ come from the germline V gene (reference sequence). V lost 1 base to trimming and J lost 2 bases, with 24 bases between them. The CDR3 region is CASSLVQLGEILVPYEQYF. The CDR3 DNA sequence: TGTGCCAGCAGCTTAGTACAGTTGGGGGAGATTTTAGTGCCCTACGAGCAGTACTTC.

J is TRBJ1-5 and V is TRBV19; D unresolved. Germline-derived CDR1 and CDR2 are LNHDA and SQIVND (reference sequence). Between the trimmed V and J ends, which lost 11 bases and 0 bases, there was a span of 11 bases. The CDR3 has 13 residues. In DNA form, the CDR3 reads TGTGCCGTAAGCGCATATAGCAATCAGCCCCAGCATTTT. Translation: CAVSAYSNQPQHF.

The CDR3 region is CASSILGLARNEQFF. The CDR3 DNA follows: TGTGCCAGTAGTATCCTCGGACTAGCGCGGAATGAGCAGTTCTTC. The chain recombines TRBV19 with TRBJ2-1; 9 bases align to TRBD2. CDR3 length equals 15 residues. The junction had 7 bases not matched to a gene; V was cut back by 3 bases and J by 7 bases. Germline V CDR1 and CDR2: LNHDA, SQIVND (reference sequence). The full variable domain, in which reference TRBV19 and TRBJ2-1 provide the parts outside the CDR3, is DGGITQSPKYLFRKEGQNVTLSCEQNLNHDAMYWYRQDPGQGLRLIYYSQIVNDFQKGDIAEGYSVSREKKESFPLTVTSAQKNPTAFYLCASSILGLARNEQFFGPGTRLTVL.

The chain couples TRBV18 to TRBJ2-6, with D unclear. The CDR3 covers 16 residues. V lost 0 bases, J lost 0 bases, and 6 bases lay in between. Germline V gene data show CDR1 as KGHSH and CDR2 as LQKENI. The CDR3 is CASSPPGASGANVLTF. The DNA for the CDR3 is TGTGCCAGCTCACCACCAGGAGCCTCTGGGGCCAACGTCCTGACTTTC.

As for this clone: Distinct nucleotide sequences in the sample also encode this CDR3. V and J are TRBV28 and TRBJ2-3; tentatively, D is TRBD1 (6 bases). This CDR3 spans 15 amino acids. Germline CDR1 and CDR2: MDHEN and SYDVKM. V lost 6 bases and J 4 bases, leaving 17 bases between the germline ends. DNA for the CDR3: TGTGCCAGCAGAACGTTGCAGGGGCTTTCAGATACGCAGTATTTT. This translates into CASRTLQGLSDTQYF.